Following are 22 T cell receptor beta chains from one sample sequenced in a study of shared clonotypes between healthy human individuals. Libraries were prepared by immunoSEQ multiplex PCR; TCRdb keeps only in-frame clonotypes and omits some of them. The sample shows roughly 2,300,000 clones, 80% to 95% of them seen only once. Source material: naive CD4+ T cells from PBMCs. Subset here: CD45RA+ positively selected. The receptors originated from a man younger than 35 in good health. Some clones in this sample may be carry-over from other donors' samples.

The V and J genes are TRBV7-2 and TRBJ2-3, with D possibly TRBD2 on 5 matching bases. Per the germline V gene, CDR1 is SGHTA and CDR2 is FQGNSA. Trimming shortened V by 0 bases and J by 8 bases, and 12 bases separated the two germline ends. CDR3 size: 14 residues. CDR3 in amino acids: CASSLATSLRTQYF. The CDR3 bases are TGTGCCAGCAGCTTAGCAACTAGTCTACGTACGCAGTATTTT.

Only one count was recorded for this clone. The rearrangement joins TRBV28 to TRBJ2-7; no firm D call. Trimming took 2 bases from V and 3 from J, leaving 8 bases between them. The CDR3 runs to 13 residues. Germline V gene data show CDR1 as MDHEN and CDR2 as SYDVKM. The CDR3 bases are TGTGCCAGCAGTTTACGTGGAAACTACGAGCAGTACTTC. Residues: CASSLRGNYEQYF.

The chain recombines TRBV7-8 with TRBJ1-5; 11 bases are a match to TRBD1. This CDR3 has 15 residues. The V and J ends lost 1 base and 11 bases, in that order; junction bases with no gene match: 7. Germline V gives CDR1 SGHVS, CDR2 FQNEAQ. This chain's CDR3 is CASSLGDRGVSAQHF. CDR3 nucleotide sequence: TGTGCCAGCAGCTTAGGGGACAGGGGGGTTTCAGCCCAGCATTTT.

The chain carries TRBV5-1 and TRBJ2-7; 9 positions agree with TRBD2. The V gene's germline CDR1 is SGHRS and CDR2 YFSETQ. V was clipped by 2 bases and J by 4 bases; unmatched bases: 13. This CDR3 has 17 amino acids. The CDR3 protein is CASSLMTSGQLPYEQYF. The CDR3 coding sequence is TGCGCCAGCAGCTTAATGACTAGCGGACAACTACCTTACGAGCAGTACTTC.

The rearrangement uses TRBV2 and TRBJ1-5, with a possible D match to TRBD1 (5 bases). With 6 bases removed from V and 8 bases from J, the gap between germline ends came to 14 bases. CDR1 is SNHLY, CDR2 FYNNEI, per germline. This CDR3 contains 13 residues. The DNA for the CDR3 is TGTGCCAGCAGCATCCCGCAGGGTGAGCCCCAGCATTTT. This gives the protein CASSIPQGEPQHF.

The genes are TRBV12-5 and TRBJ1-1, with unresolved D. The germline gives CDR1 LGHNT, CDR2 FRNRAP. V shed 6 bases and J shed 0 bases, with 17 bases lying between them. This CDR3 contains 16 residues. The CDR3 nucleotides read TGTGCTAGTGGCCTCCAAGACATGAGCATGAACACTGAAGCTTTCTTT. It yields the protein CASGLQDMSMNTEAFF.

CDR3 sequence: CASSLMRMGTQYF. The CDR3 DNA sequence: TGTGCCAGCAGCTTGATGCGCATGGGGACCCAGTACTTC. The chain joins TRBV5-6 to TRBJ2-5; D remains ambiguous. The CDR3 length is 13 residues. From germline, CDR1 is SGHDT and CDR2 YYEEEE. Trimming shortened V by 1 base and J by 7 bases, and 11 bases separated the two germline ends.

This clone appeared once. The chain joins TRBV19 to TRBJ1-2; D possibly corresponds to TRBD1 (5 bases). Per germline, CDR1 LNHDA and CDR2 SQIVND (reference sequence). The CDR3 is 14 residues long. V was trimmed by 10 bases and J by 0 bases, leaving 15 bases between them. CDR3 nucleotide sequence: TGTGCCACCTATGGACGGACAACTAACTATGGCTACACCTTC. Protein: CATYGRTTNYGYTF.

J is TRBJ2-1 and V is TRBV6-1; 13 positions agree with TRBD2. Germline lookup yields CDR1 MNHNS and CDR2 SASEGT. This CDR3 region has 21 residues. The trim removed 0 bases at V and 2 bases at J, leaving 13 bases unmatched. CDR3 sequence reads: CASSEARPGLAGFGPYNEQFF. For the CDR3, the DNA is TGTGCCAGCAGTGAAGCGCGGCCGGGACTAGCGGGATTTGGCCCCTACAATGAGCAGTTCTTC.

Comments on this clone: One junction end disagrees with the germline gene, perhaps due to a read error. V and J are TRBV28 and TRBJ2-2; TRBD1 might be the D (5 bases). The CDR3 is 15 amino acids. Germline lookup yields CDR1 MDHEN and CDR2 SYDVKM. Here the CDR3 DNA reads TGTGCCAGCCCTAAGCGCAGGGCGAATACCGGGGAGCTGTTTTTT. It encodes CASPKRRANTGELFF.

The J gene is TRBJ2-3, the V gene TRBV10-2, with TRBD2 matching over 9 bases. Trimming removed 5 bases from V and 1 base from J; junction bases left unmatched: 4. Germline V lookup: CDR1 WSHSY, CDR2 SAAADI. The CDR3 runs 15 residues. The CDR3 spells CASSSASGGTDTQYF. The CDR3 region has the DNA TGCGCCAGCAGTAGCGCTAGCGGGGGCACAGATACGCAGTATTTT.

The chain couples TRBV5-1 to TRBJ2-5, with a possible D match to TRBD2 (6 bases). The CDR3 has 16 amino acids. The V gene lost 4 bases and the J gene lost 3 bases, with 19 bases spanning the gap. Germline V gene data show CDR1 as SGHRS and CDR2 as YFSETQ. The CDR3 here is CASSVDPGLGEETQYF. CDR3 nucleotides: TGCGCCAGCAGCGTGGACCCGGGACTGGGAGAAGAGACCCAGTACTTC. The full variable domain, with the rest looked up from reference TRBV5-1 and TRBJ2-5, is KAGVTQTPRYLIKTRGQQVTLSCSPISGHRSVSWYQQTPGQGLQFLFEYFSETQRNKGNFPGRFSGRQFSNSRSEMNVSTLELGDSALYLCASSVDPGLGEETQYFGPGTRLLVL.

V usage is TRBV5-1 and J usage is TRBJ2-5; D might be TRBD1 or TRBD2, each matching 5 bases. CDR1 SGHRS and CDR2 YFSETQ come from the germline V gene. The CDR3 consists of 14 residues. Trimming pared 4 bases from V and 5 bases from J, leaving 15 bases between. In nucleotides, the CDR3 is TGCGCCAGCAGCAGGGACGGGGAATTTGAGACCCAGTACTTC. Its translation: CASSRDGEFETQYF.

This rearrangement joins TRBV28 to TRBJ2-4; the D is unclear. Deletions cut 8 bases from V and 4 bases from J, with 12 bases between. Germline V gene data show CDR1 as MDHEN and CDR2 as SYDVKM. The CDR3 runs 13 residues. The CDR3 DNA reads TGTGCCAGCGGGCTCCGACGGAAAAACATTCAGTACTTC. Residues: CASGLRRKNIQYF. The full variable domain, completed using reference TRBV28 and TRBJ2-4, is DVKVTQSSRYLVKRTGEKVFLECVQDMDHENMFWYRQDPGLGLRLIYFSYDVKMKEKGDIPEGYSVSREKKERFSLILESASTNQTSMYLCASGLRRKNIQYFGAGTRLSVL.

The CDR3 sequence is CASSLGSPNTGELFF. In DNA, the CDR3 is TGTGCCAGCAGCTTGGGCTCCCCCAACACCGGGGAGCTGTTTTTT. The chain carries TRBV5-4 and TRBJ2-2; no reliable D call. Germline loops: CDR1 SGHNT, CDR2 YYREEE (reference sequence). This CDR3 is built from 15 residues. Deletions cut 0 bases from V and 2 bases from J, with 8 bases between.

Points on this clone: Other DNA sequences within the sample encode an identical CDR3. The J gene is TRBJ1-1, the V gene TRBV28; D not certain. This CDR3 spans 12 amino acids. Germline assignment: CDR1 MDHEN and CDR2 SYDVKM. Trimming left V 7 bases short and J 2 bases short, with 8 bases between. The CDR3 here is CASTRANTEAFF. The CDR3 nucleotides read TGTGCCAGCACCCGGGCCAACACTGAAGCTTTCTTT.

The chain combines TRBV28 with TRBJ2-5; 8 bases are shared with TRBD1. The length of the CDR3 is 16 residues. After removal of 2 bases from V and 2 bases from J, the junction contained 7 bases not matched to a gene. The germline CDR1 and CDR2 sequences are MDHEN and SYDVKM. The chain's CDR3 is CASSLVRRTGQETQYF. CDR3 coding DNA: TGTGCCAGCAGTTTAGTGCGTAGGACAGGGCAAGAGACCCAGTACTTC.

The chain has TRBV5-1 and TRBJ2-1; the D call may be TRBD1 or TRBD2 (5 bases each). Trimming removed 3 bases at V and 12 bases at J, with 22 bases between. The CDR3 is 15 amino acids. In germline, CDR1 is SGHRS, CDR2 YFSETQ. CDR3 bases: TGCGCCAGCAGCTCGAGGGGCACCGGGGACGTAGGGCAGTTCTTC. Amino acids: CASSSRGTGDVGQFF.

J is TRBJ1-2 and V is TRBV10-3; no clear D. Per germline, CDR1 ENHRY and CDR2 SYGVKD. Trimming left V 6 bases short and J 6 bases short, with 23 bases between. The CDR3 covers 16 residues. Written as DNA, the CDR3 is TGTGCCATCAGCCCTTTACGGACTTCCTCTAGGGATGGCTACACCTTC. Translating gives CAISPLRTSSRDGYTF.

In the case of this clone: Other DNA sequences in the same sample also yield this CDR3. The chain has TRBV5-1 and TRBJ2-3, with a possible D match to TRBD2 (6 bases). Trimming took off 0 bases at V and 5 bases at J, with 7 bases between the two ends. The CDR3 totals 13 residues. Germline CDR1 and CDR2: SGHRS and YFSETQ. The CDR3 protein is CASSLAGGDTQYF. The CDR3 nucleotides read TGCGCCAGCAGCTTGGCCGGGGGAGATACGCAGTATTTT.

CDR3: CASSTDRRSQETQYF. The CDR3 DNA reads TGCGCCAGCAGCACTGACCGGCGGTCCCAAGAGACCCAGTACTTC. This chain links TRBV5-1 with TRBJ2-5; D is unclear. The CDR3 spans 15 residues. V shed 4 bases and J shed 1 base, with 14 bases lying between them. The germline V gene encodes CDR1 SGHRS and CDR2 YFSETQ.

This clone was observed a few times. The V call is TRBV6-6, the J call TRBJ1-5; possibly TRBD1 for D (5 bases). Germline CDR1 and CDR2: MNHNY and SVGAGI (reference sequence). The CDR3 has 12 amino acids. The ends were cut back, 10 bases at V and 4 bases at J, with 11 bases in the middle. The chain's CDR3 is CATSGGNQPQHF. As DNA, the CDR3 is TGTGCCACCTCCGGGGGGAATCAGCCCCAGCATTTT.